This TCR beta chain originates from a study of graft-versus-host responses after intestinal transplantation. In the study overall: Recipients across the board were started on anti-thymocyte globulin induction, then kept on tacrolimus and steroids for around three years. Study results and limitations: Allograft clonal ratios (graft-versus-host to host-versus-graft) were high in patients who had graft-donor T cell macrochimerism. Recipient bone marrow held GvH clones, some seen earlier in ileum or blood.

Germline-derived CDR1 and CDR2 are MNHEY and SVGAGI. Losses at the gene ends were 5 bases for V and 7 bases for J; bases not matched to a gene: 8. This CDR3 contains 14 residues. Some clones are missing from TCRdb's copy, which holds only in-frame ones; the method was immunoSEQ multiplex PCR. The sample carries 65,000 to 90,000 clones, about 90% recorded once. In this sample, this clone turned up a few times. Its antigen is unidentified. The chain employs TRBV6-5 and TRBJ2-1, with 7 bases aligning to TRBD1. Sequenced here: unstimulated CD8+ T cells sorted from spleen or lymph node cells, sampled before intestinal transplant. This TCR was recovered from a human donor who received an intestinal transplant. The CDR3 sequence: CASSLPTGLNEQFF. The CDR3 DNA reads as TGTGCCAGCAGTCTGCCGACAGGGTTGAATGAGCAGTTCTTC.